This T cell receptor beta chain originates from a study of T-cell memory formation after mild COVID-19. Findings of the study overall: The study found balanced CD4/CD8 in clones contracting day 15 to 85 and a CD4+ lean in later expanders. Contracting clones localized mainly to CM and EM when CD4+ and mainly to EMRA when CD8+.

Only a few counts were recorded for this clonotype. The antigen is not known. Libraries for TCRalpha and TCRbeta carried sample barcodes and unique molecular identifiers via 5'RACE. TCRdb reprocessed the 5' RACE reads with MiXCR, giving one entry per CDR3 protein. This table holds 550,000 to 600,000 distinct CDR3 sequences, roughly 20% found once. This clonotype was obtained from an adult woman who had mild COVID-19 (a few samples of this study predate the infection). Cell type and time point are not known. Sequencing was performed on PBMCs or a T cell subset sorted from them (not recorded which).

CDR3 in amino acids: CASSPTGPYNEQFF. The CDR3 DNA reads TGTGCCAGCAGCCCGACAGGGCCCTACAATGAGCAGTTCTTC. The rearrangement joins TRBV9 to TRBJ2-1, with 7 bases fitting TRBD1. Per germline, CDR1 SGDLS and CDR2 YYNGEE. The CDR3 is made up of 14 amino acids. V shed 4 bases, J shed 2 bases, and the junction held 3 bases outside the gene matches.